Below are 7 T cell receptor beta chains sequenced from a single sample in a study of cytomegalovirus exposure and HLA in healthy donors (dated by TCRdb to about 2017). The library relied on the immunoSEQ multiplex PCR assay. For the multiplex PCR, a mixture combining 60 forward primers for TCR Vbeta segments and 13 reverse primers for TCR Jbeta segments was used. TCRdb provides this immuneACCESS table in a form limited to in-frame rearrangements. Some clones are lacking; in checked studies, under half of them reflect an unresolved V gene, and why the rest are absent is not known. The sample table shows 60,000 to 70,000 clones, and about three quarters are seen once. In total, the top ten clones hold roughly a tenth of the sample. Sequencing used PBMCs. The receptor source for this set is a man between 35 and 55 years old in good health and CMV-seronegative.

This rearrangement joins TRBV7-6 to TRBJ2-7, with D perhaps TRBD1 (5 bases). The CDR3 sequence is 13 residues long. Trimming took 5 bases from V and 4 from J, leaving 12 bases between them. Germline V gene lookup returns CDR1 SGHVS and CDR2 FNYEAQ. This CDR3 is CASSRIDSYEQYF. The CDR3 region has the DNA TGTGCCAGCAGCCGTATTGACAGTTACGAGCAGTACTTC. Looking up the rest from reference TRBV7-6 and TRBJ2-7 gives the full variable domain: GAGVSQSPRYKVTKRGQDVALRCDPISGHVSLYWYRQALGQGPEFLTYFNYEAQQDKSGLPNDRFSAERPEGSISTLTIQRTEQRDSAMYRCASSRIDSYEQYFGPGTRLTVT.

The chain links TRBV5-5 to TRBJ1-1, with TRBD1 identical over 8 bases. This CDR3 is built from 16 residues. Per the germline V gene, CDR1 is SGHKS and CDR2 is YYEKEE (reference sequence). V dropped 4 bases and J dropped 0; count of bases not matched to a gene: 8. The CDR3: CASSQDQGAMNTEAFF. In nucleotides, the CDR3 is TGTGCCAGCAGCCAAGATCAGGGGGCCATGAACACTGAAGCTTTCTTT. Drawing the rest from reference TRBV5-5 and TRBJ1-1, the complete variable domain is DAGVTQSPTHLIKTRGQQVTLRCSPISGHKSVSWYQQVLGQGPQFIFQYYEKEERGRGNFPDRFSARQFPNYSSELNVNALLLGDSALYLCASSQDQGAMNTEAFFGQGTRLTVV.

The chain is built from TRBV7-6 and TRBJ1-2; the D gene is possibly TRBD1 (6 bases). The CDR3 spans 14 residues. Trimming cost V 4 bases and J 4 bases, with 13 bases left between them. Germline CDR1 reads SGHVS; CDR2 reads FNYEAQ. The DNA for the CDR3 is TGTGCCAGCAGCTCGTGGGACACCAGCTATGGCTACACCTTC. This encodes CASSSWDTSYGYTF.

V and J are TRBV5-1 and TRBJ1-1; D call uncertain. Deletions cut 1 base from V and 1 base from J, with 11 bases between. The CDR3 extends over 15 amino acids. The V gene's germline CDR1 is SGHRS and CDR2 YFSETQ. The CDR3: CASSLQRAGNTEAFF. The CDR3 DNA reads TGCGCCAGCAGCTTGCAGAGGGCCGGGAACACTGAAGCTTTCTTT.

A remark on this clone: Other DNA sequences in the sample encode the same CDR3. The V gene is TRBV19, the J gene TRBJ1-2, with D possibly matching TRBD1 (6 bases). Trimming removed 0 bases from V and 4 bases from J, with 9 bases in between. Germline CDR1 is LNHDA and CDR2 is SQIVND (reference sequence). The CDR3 spans 14 residues. The CDR3 nucleotides are TGTGCCAGTAGTATAGACCAGGGGATCTATGGCTACACCTTC. Its translation is CASSIDQGIYGYTF.

The gene calls are TRBV5-1 and TRBJ2-2; possible D gene TRBD1, 6 bases. CDR1 is SGHRS, CDR2 YFSETQ, per germline. CDR3 length equals 13 residues. Trimming cost V 7 bases and J 0 bases, with 7 bases left between them. This chain's CDR3 is CASQGPNTGELFF. The CDR3 region has the DNA TGCGCCAGCCAGGGGCCGAACACCGGGGAGCTGTTTTTT.

The rearrangement joins TRBV7-2 to TRBJ2-7; 8 positions match TRBD2. Unmatched junction bases numbered 4, after V lost 4 bases and J lost 2 bases. The CDR3 is 14 residues long. The germline gives CDR1 SGHTA, CDR2 FQGNSA. CDR3 region: CASSSGLDTYEQYF. CDR3 coding DNA: TGTGCCAGCAGCTCGGGACTAGACACCTACGAGCAGTACTTC.